The T cell receptor beta chain described here comes from a study of shared clonotypes between healthy human individuals. Across the whole study: Sampling drew on donors who were a couple of women and three men aged 18 to 49. Study conclusions and caveats: Among four donors, roughly 5.5% of naive CD4 clonotypes were found in common.

Profiled with immunoSEQ multiplex PCR; TCRdb holds only in-frame clones, not every one. The sample lists approximately 1,500,000 clones; nearly 99% were seen once. The V gene lost 0 bases and the J gene lost 8 bases, with 9 bases spanning the gap. The CDR3 sequence is 13 residues long. Germline V CDR1 and CDR2: SEHNR, FQNEAQ (reference sequence). On this clone: The antigen is not known.

CD45RA+ naive and CD45RA-negative memory subsets were separated from CD4+ cells. The sample taken for sequencing was naive CD4+ T cells sorted from blood. Subset here: CD45RA+ positively selected. This sequence was found in a man younger than 40 in good health. The rearrangement links TRBV7-9 to TRBJ2-3; weak D call: TRBD1 (6 bases). CDR3 sequence reads: CASSLALGGTQYF. The DNA of the CDR3 is TGTGCCAGCAGCTTAGCGCTAGGGGGTACGCAGTATTTT.